Below are 14 T cell receptor beta chains sequenced from a single sample in a study of blood T cell repertoires in COVID-19. Sequenced by immunoSEQ multiplex PCR; TCRdb stores in-frame clones only, minus some. Of 45,000 to 60,000 clones detected, roughly 90% appear once; the ten largest clones hold about 4.2%. Sequencing used peripheral blood. The receptors shown here come from a man in his forties or fifties with acute or convalescent COVID-19.

J is TRBJ2-5 and V is TRBV2; 10 nucleotides align to TRBD2. V lost 0 bases, J lost 2 bases, and 9 bases stayed unmatched. Looked up from germline, CDR1 is SNHLY and CDR2 is FYNNEI. The CDR3 covers 18 residues. CDR3 bases: TGTGCCAGCAGTGAAGCCCCCCCGGGACTAGCGTATCAAGAGACCCAGTACTTC. This codes for CASSEAPPGLAYQETQYF.

The rearrangement links TRBV12-3 or TRBV12-4 to TRBJ2-3; a weak D match, TRBD1 (5 bases). The CDR3 runs to 13 residues. The V end lost 5 bases, the J end lost 8 bases, and 14 bases lay between the germline ends. The CDR3 reads CASSATYQGTQYF. The CDR3 DNA follows: TGTGCCAGCAGTGCGACGTATCAGGGTACGCAGTATTTT.

The chain combines TRBV9 with TRBJ1-5; tentative D call: TRBD1 (6 bases). V lost 0 bases and J 6 bases, leaving 13 bases between the germline ends. The CDR3 totals 15 residues. CDR1 SGDLS and CDR2 YYNGEE come from the germline V gene. The CDR3 protein is CASSVVVRGGQPQHF. The CDR3 nucleotides are TGTGCCAGCAGCGTAGTGGTGAGGGGGGGTCAGCCCCAGCATTTT.

The rearrangement uses TRBV20-1 and TRBJ2-5; possibly TRBD2 for D (5 bases). V lost 3 bases and J 5 bases, leaving 7 bases between the germline ends. From germline, CDR1 is DFQATT and CDR2 SNEGSKA (reference sequence). The CDR3 is 11 amino acids. CDR3 coding DNA: TGCAGTGCTAGTACGGGGGAGACCCAGTACTTC. This gives the protein CSASTGETQYF.

This sequence joins TRBV9 and TRBJ1-3; a possible D gene is TRBD1 (5 bases). The ends were cut back, 0 bases at V and 7 bases at J, with 14 bases in the middle. The CDR3 has 15 amino acids. CDR1 is SGDLS, CDR2 YYNGEE, per germline. CDR3 in amino acids: CASSVARGGINTIYF. For the CDR3, the DNA is TGTGCCAGCAGCGTAGCACGGGGGGGAATCAACACCATATATTTT. The whole variable domain, remainder taken from reference TRBV9 and TRBJ1-3, is DSGVTQTPKHLITATGQRVTLRCSPRSGDLSVYWYQQSLDQGLQFLIQYYNGEERAKGNILERFSAQQFPDLHSELNLSSLELGDSALYFCASSVARGGINTIYFGEGSWLTVV.

The chain joins TRBV6-5 to TRBJ1-1; D ambiguous. The V gene lost 1 base and the J gene lost 0 bases, with 12 bases spanning the gap. Germline loops: CDR1 MNHEY, CDR2 SVGAGI. The CDR3 is 16 residues long. The CDR3 loop is CASSYWAGSMNTEAFF. The DNA of the CDR3 is TGTGCCAGCAGTTACTGGGCCGGCAGCATGAACACTGAAGCTTTCTTT.

The chain recombines TRBV5-6 with TRBJ2-1; D is unclear. Germline assignment: CDR1 SGHDT and CDR2 YYEEEE. The CDR3 is 15 amino acids. V gave up 4 bases and J gave up 0 bases, with 11 bases separating them. CDR3 sequence reads: CASSPSVSSYNEQFF. The DNA of the CDR3 is TGTGCCAGCAGCCCCAGCGTGAGCTCCTACAATGAGCAGTTCTTC.

J is TRBJ2-5 and V is TRBV6-5; 8 bases match TRBD2. The trim removed 8 bases at V and 5 bases at J, leaving 1 base unmatched. This CDR3 has 11 amino acids. Germline V lookup: CDR1 MNHEY, CDR2 SVGAGI. The CDR3 coding sequence is TGTGCCAGCGAGCGGGGGGAGACCCAGTACTTC. Translation gives CASERGETQYF.

The CDR3 DNA reads TGTGCCAGCAGTCTAGAGAGCGGGCCACTGGAGCAGTACTTC. As protein: CASSLESGPLEQYF. This chain uses TRBV7-2 with TRBJ2-7, with D maybe TRBD2 (6 bases). The CDR3 is made up of 14 amino acids. V was cut by 6 bases and J by 7 bases, with 19 bases left in between. Germline V gene data show CDR1 as SGHTA and CDR2 as FQGNSA.

V usage is TRBV5-4 and J usage is TRBJ2-2, with TRBD2 as a possible D gene (6 bases). The V end lost 7 bases, the J end lost 14 bases, and 21 bases lay between the germline ends. This CDR3 is built from 13 residues. CDR1 and CDR2 (germline): SGHNT, YYREEE (reference sequence). The DNA of the CDR3 is TGTGCCAGCTCTCCCAAACGGGAGTCGGGTCTGTTTTTT. It translates to CASSPKRESGLFF.

This clone showed up just once. CDR3 protein: CASSPTGGRRYGYTF. The DNA for the CDR3 is TGTGCCAGCAGTCCAACAGGGGGCAGGCGCTATGGCTACACCTTC. This chain links TRBV28 with TRBJ1-2, with 9 positions matching TRBD1. V trimming: 5 bases; J trimming: 4 bases; junction bases outside the gene matches: 8. The V gene's germline CDR1 is MDHEN and CDR2 SYDVKM. The CDR3 sequence is 15 residues long.

The sample holds a few counts of this clone. The V gene is TRBV27, the J gene TRBJ1-5, with 9 positions matching TRBD1. The germline gives CDR1 MNHEY, CDR2 SMNVEV (reference sequence). V lost 4 bases, J lost 5 bases, and 3 bases stayed unmatched. This CDR3 contains 14 residues. CDR3 sequence: CASSYTGGHQPQHF. CDR3 DNA: TGTGCCAGCAGTTACACAGGGGGCCATCAGCCCCAGCATTTT.

J is TRBJ2-2 and V is TRBV7-9; D is undetermined. Trimming cost V 5 bases and J 5 bases, with 12 bases left between them. The CDR3 totals 14 residues. Germline V lookup: CDR1 SEHNR, CDR2 FQNEAQ (reference sequence). This CDR3 reads CASSLSSPTGELFF. In DNA form, the CDR3 reads TGTGCCAGCAGCCTGAGTTCGCCGACCGGGGAGCTGTTTTTT.

V and J are TRBV11-2 and TRBJ2-7, with 7 bases aligning to TRBD2. Germline loops: CDR1 SGHAT, CDR2 FQNNGV. CDR3 length: 16 amino acids. The ends lost 1 base at V and 5 bases at J; junction bases unmatched: 11. CDR3 sequence reads: CASSLASGGSVHEQYF. In DNA, the CDR3 is TGTGCCAGCAGCTTAGCCTCTGGCGGGAGCGTCCACGAGCAGTACTTC.